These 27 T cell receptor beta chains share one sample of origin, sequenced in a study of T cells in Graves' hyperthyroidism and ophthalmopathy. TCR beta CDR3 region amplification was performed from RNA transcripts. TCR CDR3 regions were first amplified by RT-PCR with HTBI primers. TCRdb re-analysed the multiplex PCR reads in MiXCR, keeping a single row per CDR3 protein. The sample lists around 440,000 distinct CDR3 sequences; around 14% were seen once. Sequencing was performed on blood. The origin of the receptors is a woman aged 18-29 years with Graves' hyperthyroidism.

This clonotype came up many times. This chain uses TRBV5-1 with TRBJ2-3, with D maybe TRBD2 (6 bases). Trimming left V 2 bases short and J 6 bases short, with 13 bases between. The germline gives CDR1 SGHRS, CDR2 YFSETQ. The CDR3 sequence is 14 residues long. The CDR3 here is CASSFRRDQDTQYF. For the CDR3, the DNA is TGCGCCAGCAGCTTTCGGCGGGACCAGGATACGCAGTATTTT.

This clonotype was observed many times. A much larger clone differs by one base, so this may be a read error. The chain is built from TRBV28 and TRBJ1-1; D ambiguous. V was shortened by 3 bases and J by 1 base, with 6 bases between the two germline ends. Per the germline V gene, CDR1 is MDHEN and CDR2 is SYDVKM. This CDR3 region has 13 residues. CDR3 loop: CASSLYRNTEAFF. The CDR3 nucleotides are TGTGCCAGCAGTTTGTACAGGAACACTGAAGCTTTCTTT.

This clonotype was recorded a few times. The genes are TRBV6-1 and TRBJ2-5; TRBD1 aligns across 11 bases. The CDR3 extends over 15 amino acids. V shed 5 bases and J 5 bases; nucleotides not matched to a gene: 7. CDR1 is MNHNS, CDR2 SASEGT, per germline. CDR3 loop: CASSKGQGAGETQYF. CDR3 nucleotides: TGTGCCAGCAGTAAAGGACAGGGGGCGGGGGAGACCCAGTACTTC.

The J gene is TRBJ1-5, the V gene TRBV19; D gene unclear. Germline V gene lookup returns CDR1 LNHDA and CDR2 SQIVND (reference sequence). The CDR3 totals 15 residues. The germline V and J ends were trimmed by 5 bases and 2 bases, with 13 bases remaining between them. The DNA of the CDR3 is TGTGCCAGTAGTTTCCTTCCTACGGGCAATCAGCCCCAGCATTTT. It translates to CASSFLPTGNQPQHF.

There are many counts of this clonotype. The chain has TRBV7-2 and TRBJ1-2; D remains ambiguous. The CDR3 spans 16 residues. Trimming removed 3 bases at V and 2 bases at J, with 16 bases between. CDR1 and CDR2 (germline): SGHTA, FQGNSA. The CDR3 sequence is CASSFPPWSRNYGYTF. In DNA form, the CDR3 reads TGTGCCAGCAGCTTCCCTCCTTGGAGTAGGAACTATGGCTACACCTTC.

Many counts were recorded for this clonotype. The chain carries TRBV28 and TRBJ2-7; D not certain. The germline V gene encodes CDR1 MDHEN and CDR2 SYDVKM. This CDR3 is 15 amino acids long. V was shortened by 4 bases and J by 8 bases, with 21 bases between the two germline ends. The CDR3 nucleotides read TGTGCCAGCAGTTCGCGCCGGGCCGGTTTGATCAAGCAGTACTTC. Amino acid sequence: CASSSRRAGLIKQYF.

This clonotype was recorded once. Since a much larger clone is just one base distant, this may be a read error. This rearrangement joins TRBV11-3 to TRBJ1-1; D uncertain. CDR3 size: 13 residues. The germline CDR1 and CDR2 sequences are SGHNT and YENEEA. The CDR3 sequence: CACSSGEGTEAFF. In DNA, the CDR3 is TGTGCCTGCAGCTCCGGAGAGGGCACTGAAGCTTTCTTT.

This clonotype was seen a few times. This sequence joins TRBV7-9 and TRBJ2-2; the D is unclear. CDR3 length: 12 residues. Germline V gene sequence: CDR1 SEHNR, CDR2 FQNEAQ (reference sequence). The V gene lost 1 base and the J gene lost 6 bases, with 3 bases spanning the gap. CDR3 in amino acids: CASSLEAGELFF. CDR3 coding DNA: TGTGCCAGCAGCTTAGAGGCCGGGGAGCTGTTTTTT.

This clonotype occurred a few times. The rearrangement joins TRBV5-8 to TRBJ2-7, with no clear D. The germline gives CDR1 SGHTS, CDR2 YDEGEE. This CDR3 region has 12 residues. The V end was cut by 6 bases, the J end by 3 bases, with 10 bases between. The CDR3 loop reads CASTKPYYEQYF. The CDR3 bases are TGTGCCAGCACCAAACCTTACTACGAGCAGTACTTC.

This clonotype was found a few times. CDR3: CAISYGDNEQFF. For the CDR3, the DNA is TGTGCCATCAGCTACGGGGACAATGAGCAGTTCTTC. The gene calls are TRBV10-3 and TRBJ2-1, with a possible D match to TRBD2 (5 bases). The V and J ends lost 6 bases and 5 bases respectively, with 8 bases between them. The germline gives CDR1 ENHRY, CDR2 SYGVKD. The CDR3 runs 12 residues.

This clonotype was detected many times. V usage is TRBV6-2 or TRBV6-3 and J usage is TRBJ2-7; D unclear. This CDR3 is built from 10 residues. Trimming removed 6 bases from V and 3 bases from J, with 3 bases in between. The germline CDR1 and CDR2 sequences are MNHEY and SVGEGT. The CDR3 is CASRHYEQYF. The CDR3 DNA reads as TGTGCCAGCAGACACTACGAGCAGTACTTC.

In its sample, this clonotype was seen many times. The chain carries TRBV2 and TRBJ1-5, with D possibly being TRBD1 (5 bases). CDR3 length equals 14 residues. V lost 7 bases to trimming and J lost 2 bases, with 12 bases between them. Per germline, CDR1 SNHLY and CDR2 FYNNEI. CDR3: CASNVDSGNQPQHF. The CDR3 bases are TGTGCCAGCAACGTCGACAGTGGCAATCAGCCCCAGCATTTT.

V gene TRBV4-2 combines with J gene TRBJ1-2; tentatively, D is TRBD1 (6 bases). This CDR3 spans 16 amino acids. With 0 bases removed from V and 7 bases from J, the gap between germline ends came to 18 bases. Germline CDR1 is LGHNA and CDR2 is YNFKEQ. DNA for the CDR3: TGTGCCAGCAGCCAAGATCTTGAGGGGGAAAGGGGTGGCTACACCTTC. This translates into CASSQDLEGERGGYTF.

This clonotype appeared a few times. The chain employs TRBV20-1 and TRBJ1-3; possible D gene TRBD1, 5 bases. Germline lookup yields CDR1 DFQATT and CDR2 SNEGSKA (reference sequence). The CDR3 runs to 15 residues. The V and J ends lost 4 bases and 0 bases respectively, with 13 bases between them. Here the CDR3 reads CSANRGLLSGNTIYF. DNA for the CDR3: TGCAGTGCTAACCGGGGCCTGCTCTCTGGAAACACCATATATTTT.

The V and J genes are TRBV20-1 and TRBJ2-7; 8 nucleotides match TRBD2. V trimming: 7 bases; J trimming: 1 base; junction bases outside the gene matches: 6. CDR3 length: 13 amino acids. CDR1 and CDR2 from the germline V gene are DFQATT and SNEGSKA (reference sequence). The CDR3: CSVAAGDSYEQYF. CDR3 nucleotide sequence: TGCAGTGTGGCAGCGGGGGATTCCTACGAGCAGTACTTC.

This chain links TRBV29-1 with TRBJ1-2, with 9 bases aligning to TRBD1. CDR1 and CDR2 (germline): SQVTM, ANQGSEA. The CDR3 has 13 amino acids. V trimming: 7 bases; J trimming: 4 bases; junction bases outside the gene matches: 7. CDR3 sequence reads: CSAGTGIGYGYTF. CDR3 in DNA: TGCAGCGCGGGGACAGGGATAGGCTATGGCTACACCTTC.

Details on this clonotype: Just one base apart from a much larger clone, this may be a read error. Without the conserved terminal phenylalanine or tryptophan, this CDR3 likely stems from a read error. The CDR3 here is CASSPSGTADNEQFC. CDR3 nucleotide sequence: TGTGCCAGCAGCCCCTCCGGGACAGCTGACAATGAGCAGTTCTGC. This rearrangement joins TRBV7-2 to TRBJ2-1; 7 positions agree with TRBD1. Trimming took 5 bases from V and 5 from J; bases not matched to a gene: 9. Germline V lookup: CDR1 SGHTA, CDR2 FQGNSA. This CDR3 has 15 residues.

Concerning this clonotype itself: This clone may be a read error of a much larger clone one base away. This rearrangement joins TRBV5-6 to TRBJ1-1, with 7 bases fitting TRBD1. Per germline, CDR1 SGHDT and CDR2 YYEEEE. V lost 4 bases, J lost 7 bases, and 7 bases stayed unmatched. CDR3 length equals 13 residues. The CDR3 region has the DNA TGTGCCAGCAGCGTGCAGGGGGGCATTGAAGCTTTCTTT. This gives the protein CASSVQGGIEAFF.

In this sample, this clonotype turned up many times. This CDR3 reads CASRGGSGANVLTF. The DNA for the CDR3 is TGTGCCAGCAGGGGGGGGTCTGGGGCCAACGTCCTGACTTTC. This chain uses TRBV28 with TRBJ2-6, with 7 bases identical to TRBD2. The CDR3 runs 14 residues. Per the germline V gene, CDR1 is MDHEN and CDR2 is SYDVKM. Trimming took 6 bases from V and 1 from J; bases not matched to a gene: 0.

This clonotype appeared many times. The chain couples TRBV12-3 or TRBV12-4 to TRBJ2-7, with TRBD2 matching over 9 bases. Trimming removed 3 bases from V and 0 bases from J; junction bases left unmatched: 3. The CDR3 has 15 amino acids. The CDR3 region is CASSLVAGDSYEQYF. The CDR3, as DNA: TGTGCCAGCAGTTTGGTAGCGGGGGACTCCTACGAGCAGTACTTC.

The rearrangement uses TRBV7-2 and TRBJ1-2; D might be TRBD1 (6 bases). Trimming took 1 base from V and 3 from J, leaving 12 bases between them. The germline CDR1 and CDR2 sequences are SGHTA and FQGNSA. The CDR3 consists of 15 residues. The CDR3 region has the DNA TGTGCCAGCAGCTTAGAGGGGGGGGGACACTATGGCTACACCTTC. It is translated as CASSLEGGGHYGYTF.

CDR3 coding DNA: TGTGCCAGCAGCTACTTCGGGAGGGTCCTAGTTACGGATGAGCAGTTCTTC. It codes for CASSYFGRVLVTDEQFF. J is TRBJ2-1 and V is TRBV5-6, with TRBD2 matching 8 bases. The ends lost 3 bases at V and 8 bases at J; junction bases unmatched: 16. From germline, CDR1 is SGHDT and CDR2 YYEEEE. The CDR3 spans 17 residues. The variable domain in full, completed from reference TRBV5-6 and TRBJ2-1, reads DAGVTQSPTHLIKTRGQQVTLRCSPKSGHDTVSWYQQALGQGPQFIFQYYEEEERQRGNFPDRFSGHQFPNYSSELNVNALLLGDSALYLCASSYFGRVLVTDEQFFGPGTRLTVL.

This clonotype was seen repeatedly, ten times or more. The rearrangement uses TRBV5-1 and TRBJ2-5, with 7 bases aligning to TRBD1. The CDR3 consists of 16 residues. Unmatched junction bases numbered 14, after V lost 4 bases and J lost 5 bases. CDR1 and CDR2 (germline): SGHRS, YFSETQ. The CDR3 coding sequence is TGCGCCAGCAGCCCGGGCTATACAGGGGTCAGGGAGACCCAGTACTTC. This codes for CASSPGYTGVRETQYF.

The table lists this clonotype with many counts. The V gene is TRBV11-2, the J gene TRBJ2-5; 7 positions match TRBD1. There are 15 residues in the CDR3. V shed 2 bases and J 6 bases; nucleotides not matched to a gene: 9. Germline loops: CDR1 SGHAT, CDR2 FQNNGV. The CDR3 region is CASSLSPRQGQTQYF. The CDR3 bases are TGTGCCAGCAGCTTATCCCCCCGACAGGGACAGACCCAGTACTTC.

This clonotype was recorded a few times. CDR3 sequence (DNA): TGTGCCAGCAGCTTCGACAGGATGAACACTGAAGCTTTCTTT. Residues: CASSFDRMNTEAFF. V usage is TRBV5-6 and J usage is TRBJ1-1; maybe TRBD1 (6 bases). Deletions cut 2 bases from V and 0 bases from J, with 8 bases between. The CDR3 covers 14 residues. From germline, CDR1 is SGHDT and CDR2 YYEEEE.

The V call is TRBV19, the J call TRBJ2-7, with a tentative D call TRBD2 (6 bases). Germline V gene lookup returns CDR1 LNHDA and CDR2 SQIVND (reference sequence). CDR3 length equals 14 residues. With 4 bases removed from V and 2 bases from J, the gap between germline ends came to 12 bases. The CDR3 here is CASSTVGGPYEQYF. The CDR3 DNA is TGTGCCAGTAGTACAGTGGGAGGCCCCTACGAGCAGTACTTC.

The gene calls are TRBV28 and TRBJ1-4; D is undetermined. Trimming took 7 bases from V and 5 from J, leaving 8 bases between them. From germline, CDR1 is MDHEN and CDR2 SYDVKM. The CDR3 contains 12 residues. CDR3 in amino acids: CASTGMNEKLFF. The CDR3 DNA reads TGTGCCAGCACCGGCATGAATGAAAAACTGTTTTTT.